This TCR beta chain was recorded in a study of blood T cell repertoires in COVID-19 (TCRdb year 2020). In the study overall: Samples covering the acute and convalescent phases of COVID-19 were provided by collaborators in the United States, Italy and Spain. The prospective study material was composed of cDNA or gDNA derived from T cells, B-cell-depleted T cells, or PBMCs. The dataset comprised deeply sampled blood TCRbeta repertoires from subjects exposed to, actively infected with, or recovered from COVID-19. The repertoires were made available in a free public database intended to serve as a resource for research on the immune response to SARS-CoV-2. Samples were obtained from the ongoing ImmuneRACE study (first 160 participants) and from approximately 1,200 subjects provided by 6 global collaborators. The sample metadata nearly always contained a de-identified subject ID, COVID-19 status, age in years and sex. Where HLA class I and class II types were available, the types were taken from metadata supplied by the sample provider, not from assay-based typing. Summary of the overall study and its limitations: How much clinical and demographic metadata was included differed by source and by participant, and the metadata was provided uncurated.

For CDR1 and CDR2, the germline V gene lists KGHSH and LQKENI. Relative to germline, V is missing 3 bases and J is missing 0 bases, with 12 bases of the junction outside any gene match. Including cysteine and phenylalanine, the CDR3 has 19 amino acids. Only the CDR3 DNA stays, 57 bases, in frame from base 1. The collaborating institutions used their own protocols to collect whole blood in K2EDTA tubes. Collaborator samples were shipped for TCRbeta analysis as frozen whole blood, isolated PBMCs, or DNA extracted from either sample type. TCRbeta CDR3 regions were amplified from genomic DNA using the immunoSEQ Assay, a bias-controlled multiplex PCR. In the authors' own workflow: The number of nucleated cells in each sample was estimated from the amplification of reference gene primers within the assay. To quantify the absolute abundance of each unique TCRbeta CDR3 rearrangement, sequence reads were collapsed and filtered. For each sample, productive Simpson clonality was calculated as the square root of Simpson's diversity index across productive rearrangements. TCRdb holds this immuneACCESS table with in-frame rearrangements only. Some clones are missing; in checked studies, unresolved V genes explain under half, and the rest has no known cause. D and trimming come from the DNA, and the V and J calls and clone size come from that table. The sample table lists some 71,000 clones, almost 90% of them with a count of one. 5.3% of the sample comes from the top ten.

With respect to this clone: Its binding antigen is unknown. Per-nucleotide qualities are absent, and no much larger clonotype sits a single base away.

The specimen was peripheral blood. This sequence originates from a man between 50 and 59 years old with acute or convalescent COVID-19. Recombination connected TRBV18 to TRBJ2-1; 9 central bases correspond to TRBD2. The bases are TGTGCCAGCTCACCCGTAGCGGGAGCCGTATCGGGCTCCTACAATGAGCAGTTCTTC. This is translated as CASSPVAGAVSGSYNEQFF.